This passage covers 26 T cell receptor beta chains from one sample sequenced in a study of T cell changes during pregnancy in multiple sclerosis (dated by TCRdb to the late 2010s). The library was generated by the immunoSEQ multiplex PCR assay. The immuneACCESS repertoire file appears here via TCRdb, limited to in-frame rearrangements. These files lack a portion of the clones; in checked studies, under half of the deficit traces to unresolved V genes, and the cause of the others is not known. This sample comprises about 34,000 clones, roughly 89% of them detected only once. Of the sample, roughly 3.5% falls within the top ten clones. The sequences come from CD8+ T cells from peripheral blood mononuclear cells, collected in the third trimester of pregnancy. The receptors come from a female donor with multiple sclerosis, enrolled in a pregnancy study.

This CDR3 reads CASSRYSGDTLNAPDVNYGYTF. The CDR3 region has the DNA TGTGCCAGCTCAAGATACTCCGGGGACACTCTCAACGCGCCTGATGTTAACTATGGCTACACCTTC. The genes are TRBV18 and TRBJ1-2, with D possibly TRBD1 on 6 matching bases. Germline values: CDR1 KGHSH, CDR2 LQKENI. V lost 5 bases and J 1 base, leaving 35 bases between the germline ends. CDR3 length: 22 residues.

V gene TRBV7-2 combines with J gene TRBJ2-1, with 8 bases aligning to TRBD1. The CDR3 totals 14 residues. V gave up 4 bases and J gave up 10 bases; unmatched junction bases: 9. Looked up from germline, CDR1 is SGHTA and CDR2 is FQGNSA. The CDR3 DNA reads TGTGCCAGCAGCTGGGGGACAGGCACAATGGAGCAGTTCTTC. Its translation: CASSWGTGTMEQFF.

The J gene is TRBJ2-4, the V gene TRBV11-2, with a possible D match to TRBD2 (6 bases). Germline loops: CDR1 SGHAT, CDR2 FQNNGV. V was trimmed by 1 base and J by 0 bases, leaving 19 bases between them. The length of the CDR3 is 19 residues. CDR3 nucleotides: TGTGCCAGCAGCTTAGTACCAGGAGAGGGGACTCTAGCCAAAAACATTCAGTACTTC. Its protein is CASSLVPGEGTLAKNIQYF.

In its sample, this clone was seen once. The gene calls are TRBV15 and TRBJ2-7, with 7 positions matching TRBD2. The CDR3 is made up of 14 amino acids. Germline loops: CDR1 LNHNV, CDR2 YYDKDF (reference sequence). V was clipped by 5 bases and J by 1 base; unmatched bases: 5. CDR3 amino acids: CATSVRLASYEQYF. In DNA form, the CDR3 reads TGTGCCACCAGCGTACGACTAGCTTCCTACGAGCAGTACTTC.

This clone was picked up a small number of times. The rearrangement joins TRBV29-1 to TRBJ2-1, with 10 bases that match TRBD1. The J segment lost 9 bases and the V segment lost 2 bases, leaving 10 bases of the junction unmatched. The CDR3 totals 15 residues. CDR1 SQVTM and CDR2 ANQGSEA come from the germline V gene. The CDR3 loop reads CSVERGTGDSGEQFF. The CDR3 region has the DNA TGCAGCGTTGAACGTGGGACAGGGGATTCGGGTGAGCAGTTCTTC.

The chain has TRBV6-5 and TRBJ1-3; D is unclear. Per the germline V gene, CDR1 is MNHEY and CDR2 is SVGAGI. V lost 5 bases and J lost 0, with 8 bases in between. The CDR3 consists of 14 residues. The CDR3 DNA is TGTGCCAGCAGTCTAGCCATCTCTGGAAACACCATATATTTT. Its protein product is CASSLAISGNTIYF.

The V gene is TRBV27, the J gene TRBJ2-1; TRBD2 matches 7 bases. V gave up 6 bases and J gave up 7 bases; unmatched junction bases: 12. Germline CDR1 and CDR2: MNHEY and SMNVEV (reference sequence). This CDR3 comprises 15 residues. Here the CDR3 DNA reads TGTGCCAGCAGCCTGATATTCGGGGGGTGGAATGAGCAGTTCTTC. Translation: CASSLIFGGWNEQFF.

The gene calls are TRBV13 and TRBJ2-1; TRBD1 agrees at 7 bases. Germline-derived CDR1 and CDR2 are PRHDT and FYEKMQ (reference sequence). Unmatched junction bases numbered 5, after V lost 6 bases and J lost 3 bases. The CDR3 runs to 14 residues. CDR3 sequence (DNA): TGTGCCAGCAGGGACCGGGACAGCTACAATGAGCAGTTCTTC. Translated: CASRDRDSYNEQFF.

The CDR3 DNA is TGTGCCAGTACCCTGGACAGGGGGGGCTACAATGAGCAGTTCTTC. This translates into CASTLDRGGYNEQFF. The rearrangement joins TRBV19 to TRBJ2-1; 10 nucleotides agree with TRBD1. Per the germline V gene, CDR1 is LNHDA and CDR2 is SQIVND (reference sequence). J lost 3 bases, V lost 7 bases, and 6 bases had no gene match. This CDR3 region has 15 residues.

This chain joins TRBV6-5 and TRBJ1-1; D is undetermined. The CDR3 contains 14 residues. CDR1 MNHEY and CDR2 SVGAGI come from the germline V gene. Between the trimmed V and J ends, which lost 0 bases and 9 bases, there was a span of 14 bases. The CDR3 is CASSYSMPVIQAFF. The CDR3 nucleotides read TGTGCCAGCAGTTACTCGATGCCGGTCATACAAGCTTTCTTT.

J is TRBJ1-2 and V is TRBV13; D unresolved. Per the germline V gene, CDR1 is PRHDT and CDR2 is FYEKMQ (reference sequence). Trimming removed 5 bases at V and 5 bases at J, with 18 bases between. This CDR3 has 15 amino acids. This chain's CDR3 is CASSLWKRSSYGYTF. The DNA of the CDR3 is TGTGCCAGCAGCCTATGGAAGCGAAGCTCTTATGGCTACACCTTC.

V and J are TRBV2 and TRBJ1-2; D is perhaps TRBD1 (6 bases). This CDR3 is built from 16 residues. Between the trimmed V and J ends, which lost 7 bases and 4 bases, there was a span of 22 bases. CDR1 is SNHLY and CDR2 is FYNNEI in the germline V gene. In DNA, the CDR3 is TGTGCCAGCACAGACTTAGGGGGGGCGGGGGTCTATGGCTACACCTTC. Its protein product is CASTDLGGAGVYGYTF.

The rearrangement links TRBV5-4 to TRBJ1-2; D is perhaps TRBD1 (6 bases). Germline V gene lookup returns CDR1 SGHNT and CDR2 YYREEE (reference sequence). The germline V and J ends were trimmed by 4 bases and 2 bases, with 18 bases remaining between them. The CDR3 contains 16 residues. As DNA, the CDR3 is TGTGCCAGCAGCCATTTCTTGGGGGGGCCGAACTATGGCTACACCTTC. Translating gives CASSHFLGGPNYGYTF.

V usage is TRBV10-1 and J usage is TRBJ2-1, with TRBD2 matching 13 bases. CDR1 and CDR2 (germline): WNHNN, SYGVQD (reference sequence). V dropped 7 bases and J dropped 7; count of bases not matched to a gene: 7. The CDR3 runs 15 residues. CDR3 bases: TGCGCCAGCACTCCCGGGACTAGCGGGGCTAATGAGCAGTTCTTC. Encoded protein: CASTPGTSGANEQFF.

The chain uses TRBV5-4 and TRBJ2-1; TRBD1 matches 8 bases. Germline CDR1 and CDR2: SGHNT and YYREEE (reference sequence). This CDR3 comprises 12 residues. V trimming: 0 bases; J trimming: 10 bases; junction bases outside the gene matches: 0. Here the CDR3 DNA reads TGTGCCAGCAGCTTGGGACAGGGGGAGCAGTTCTTC. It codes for CASSLGQGEQFF.

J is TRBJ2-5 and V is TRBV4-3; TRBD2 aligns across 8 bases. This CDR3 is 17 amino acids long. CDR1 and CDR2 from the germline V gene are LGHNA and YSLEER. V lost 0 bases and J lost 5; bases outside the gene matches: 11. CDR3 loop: CASSQDFYGGLGETQYF. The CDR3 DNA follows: TGCGCCAGCAGCCAAGATTTCTATGGGGGACTAGGTGAGACCCAGTACTTC.

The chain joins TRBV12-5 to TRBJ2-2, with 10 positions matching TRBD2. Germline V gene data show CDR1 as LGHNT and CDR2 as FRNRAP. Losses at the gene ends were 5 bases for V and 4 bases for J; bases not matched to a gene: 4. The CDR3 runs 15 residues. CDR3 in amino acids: CASGLTSGTTGELFF. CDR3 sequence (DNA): TGTGCTAGTGGTCTTACTAGCGGGACCACCGGGGAGCTGTTTTTT.

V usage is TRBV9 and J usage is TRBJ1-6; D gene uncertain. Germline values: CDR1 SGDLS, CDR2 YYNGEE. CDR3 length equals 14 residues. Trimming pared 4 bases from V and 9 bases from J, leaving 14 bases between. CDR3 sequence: CASSPPEGVSPLHF. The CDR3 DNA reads TGTGCCAGCAGCCCTCCAGAGGGAGTTTCACCCCTCCACTTT.

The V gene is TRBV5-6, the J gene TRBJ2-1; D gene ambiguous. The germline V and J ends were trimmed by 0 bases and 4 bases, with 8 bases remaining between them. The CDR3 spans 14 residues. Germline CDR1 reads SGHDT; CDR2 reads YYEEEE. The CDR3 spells CASSLAGVYNEQFF. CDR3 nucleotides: TGTGCCAGCAGCTTGGCAGGTGTTTACAATGAGCAGTTCTTC.

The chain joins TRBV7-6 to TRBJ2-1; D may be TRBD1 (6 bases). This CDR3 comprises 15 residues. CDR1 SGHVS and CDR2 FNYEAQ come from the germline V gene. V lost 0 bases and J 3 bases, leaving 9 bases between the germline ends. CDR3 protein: CASSLAGADYNEQFF. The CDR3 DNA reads TGTGCCAGCAGCTTAGCGGGGGCAGACTACAATGAGCAGTTCTTC.

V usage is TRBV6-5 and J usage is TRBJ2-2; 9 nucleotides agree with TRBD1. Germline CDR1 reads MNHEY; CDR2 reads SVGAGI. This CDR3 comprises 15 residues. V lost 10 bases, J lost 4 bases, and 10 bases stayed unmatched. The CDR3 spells CATTGGASSTGELFF. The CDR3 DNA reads TGTGCCACCACAGGGGGCGCGTCGTCCACCGGGGAGCTGTTTTTT.

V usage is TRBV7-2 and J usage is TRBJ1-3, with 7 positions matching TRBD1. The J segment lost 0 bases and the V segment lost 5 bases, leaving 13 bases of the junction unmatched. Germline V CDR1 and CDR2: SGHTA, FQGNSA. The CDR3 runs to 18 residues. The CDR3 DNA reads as TGTGCCAGCAGCCGAAAAAGACAGGGCCTCAGCTCTGGAAACACCATATATTTT. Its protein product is CASSRKRQGLSSGNTIYF.

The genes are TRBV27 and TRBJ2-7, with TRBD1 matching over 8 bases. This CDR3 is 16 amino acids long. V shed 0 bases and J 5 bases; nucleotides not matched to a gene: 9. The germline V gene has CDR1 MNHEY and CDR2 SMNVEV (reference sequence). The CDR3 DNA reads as TGTGCCAGCAGTTTATCGTCCTGGGACAGGCAGAACGAGCAGTACTTC. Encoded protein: CASSLSSWDRQNEQYF.

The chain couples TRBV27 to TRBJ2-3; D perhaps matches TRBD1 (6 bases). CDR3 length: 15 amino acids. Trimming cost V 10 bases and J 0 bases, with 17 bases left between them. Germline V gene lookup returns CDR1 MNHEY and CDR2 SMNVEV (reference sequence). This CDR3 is CATGGGVTSTDTQYF. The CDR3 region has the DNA TGTGCCACTGGTGGGGGCGTTACTAGCACAGATACGCAGTATTTT.

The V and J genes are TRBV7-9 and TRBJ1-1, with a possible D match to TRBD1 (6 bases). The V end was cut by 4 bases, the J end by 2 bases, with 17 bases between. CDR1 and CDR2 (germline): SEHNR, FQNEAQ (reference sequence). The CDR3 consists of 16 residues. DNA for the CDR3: TGTGCCAGCAGCTCCGAGTGGGGGGGCTCTAACACTGAAGCTTTCTTT. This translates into CASSSEWGGSNTEAFF.

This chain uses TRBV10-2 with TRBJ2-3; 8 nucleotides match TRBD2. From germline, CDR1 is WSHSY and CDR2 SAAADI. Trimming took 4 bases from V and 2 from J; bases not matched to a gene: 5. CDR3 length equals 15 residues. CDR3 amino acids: CASSATGGFTDTQYF. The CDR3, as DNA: TGCGCCAGCAGTGCCACGGGGGGGTTCACAGATACGCAGTATTTT.